The T cell receptor beta chain under discussion was sequenced for a study of T cell changes during pregnancy in multiple sclerosis. The repertoire was sequenced with immunoSEQ multiplex PCR; TCRdb's copy has only in-frame clones and lacks some. The sample contains about 38,000 clones, around nine tenths of which appear only once. The CDR3 length is 16 residues. Germline CDR1 is SGHVS and CDR2 is FNYEAQ. V lost 6 bases, J lost 3 bases, and 9 bases stayed unmatched. The chain recombines TRBV7-6 with TRBJ2-3; 10 bases are a match to TRBD1. The material sequenced was CD4+ T cells from peripheral blood mononuclear cells, taken in the third trimester of pregnancy. The source is a female donor in good health, enrolled as a control in a pregnancy study. CDR3 DNA: TGTGCCAGCAGTTTCGGGACAGGGGTTACTACAGATACGCAGTATTTT. Translated: CASSFGTGVTTDTQYF.